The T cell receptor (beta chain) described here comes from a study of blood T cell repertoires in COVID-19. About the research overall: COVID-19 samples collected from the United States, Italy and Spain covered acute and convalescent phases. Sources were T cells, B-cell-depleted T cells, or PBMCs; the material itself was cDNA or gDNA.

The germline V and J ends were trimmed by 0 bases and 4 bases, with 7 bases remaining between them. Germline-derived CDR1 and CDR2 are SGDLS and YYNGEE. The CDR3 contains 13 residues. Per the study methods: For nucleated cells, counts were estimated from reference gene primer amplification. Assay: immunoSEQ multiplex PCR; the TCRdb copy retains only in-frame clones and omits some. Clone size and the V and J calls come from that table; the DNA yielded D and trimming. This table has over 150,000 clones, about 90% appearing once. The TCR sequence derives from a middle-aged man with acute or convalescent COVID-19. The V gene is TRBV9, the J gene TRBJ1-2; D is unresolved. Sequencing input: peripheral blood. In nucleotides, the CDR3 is TGTGCCAGCAGCGTAGGCTACGCCTATGGCTACACCTTC. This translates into CASSVGYAYGYTF.